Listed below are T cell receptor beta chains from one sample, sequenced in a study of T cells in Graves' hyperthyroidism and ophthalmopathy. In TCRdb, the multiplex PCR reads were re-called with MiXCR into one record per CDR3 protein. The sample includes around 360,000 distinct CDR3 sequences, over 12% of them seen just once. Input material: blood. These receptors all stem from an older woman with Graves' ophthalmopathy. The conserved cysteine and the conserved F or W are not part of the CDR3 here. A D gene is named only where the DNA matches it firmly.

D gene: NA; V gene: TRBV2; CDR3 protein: ASSEEALNQPQH
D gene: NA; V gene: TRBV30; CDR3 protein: GGGSSYNEQF
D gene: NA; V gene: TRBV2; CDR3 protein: ASSPDSPDQPQH
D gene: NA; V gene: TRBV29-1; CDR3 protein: SVGSAYNEQF
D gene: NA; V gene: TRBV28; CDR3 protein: ASSLWGQGNQETQY
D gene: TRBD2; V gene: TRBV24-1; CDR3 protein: ATSPEGGLETQY
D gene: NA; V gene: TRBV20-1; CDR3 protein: SARGRDDQPQH
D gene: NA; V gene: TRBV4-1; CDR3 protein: ASSQDGLAHNEQF
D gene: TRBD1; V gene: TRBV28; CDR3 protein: ASSPGQGFNGYT
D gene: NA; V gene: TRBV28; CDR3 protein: ASSSEGATNTGELF
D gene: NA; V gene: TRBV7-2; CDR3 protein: ASSLAEYEQY
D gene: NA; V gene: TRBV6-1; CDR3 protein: VSTPFENDQPQH
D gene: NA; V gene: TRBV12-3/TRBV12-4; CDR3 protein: ASSLGRAGTDTQY
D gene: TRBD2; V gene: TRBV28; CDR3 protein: ASRRGTSGRGFANEQF
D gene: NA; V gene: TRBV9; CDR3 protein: ASSPGGEYQETQY
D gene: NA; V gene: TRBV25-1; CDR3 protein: ASSDVGTLYEQY
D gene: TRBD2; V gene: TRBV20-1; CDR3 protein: SASPSRLAGRGRSYNEQF
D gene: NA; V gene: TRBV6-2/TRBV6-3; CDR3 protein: ASLGGRGSDTQY
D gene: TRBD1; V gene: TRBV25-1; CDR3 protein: ASSRPGDSSYEQY
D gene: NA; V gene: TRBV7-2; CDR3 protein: ASSFRGGDTEAF
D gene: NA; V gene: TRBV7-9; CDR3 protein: TSSLDPGYEQY
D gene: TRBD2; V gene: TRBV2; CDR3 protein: ASSLTSGKETQY
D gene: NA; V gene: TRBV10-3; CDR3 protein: ASGVLNEQY
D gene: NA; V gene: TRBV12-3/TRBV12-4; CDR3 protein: ASSSGRYEQY
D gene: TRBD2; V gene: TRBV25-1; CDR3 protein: ASSELRPGTSGDRGANTGELF
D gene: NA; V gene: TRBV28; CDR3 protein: ASTRSPPAEAF
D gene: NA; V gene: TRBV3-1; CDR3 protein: ASSPRQNYGYT
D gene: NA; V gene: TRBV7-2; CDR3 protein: ASSLSKTEAF
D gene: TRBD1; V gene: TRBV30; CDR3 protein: AHGTGKETQY
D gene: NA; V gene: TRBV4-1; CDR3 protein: ASSQDQGVGVVFDTQY
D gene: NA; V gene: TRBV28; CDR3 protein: ASSLLLLSQDYEQY
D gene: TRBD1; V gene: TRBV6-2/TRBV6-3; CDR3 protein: ASRDGDRVLIQETQY
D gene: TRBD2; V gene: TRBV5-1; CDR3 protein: ASSLAEGGSWTQY
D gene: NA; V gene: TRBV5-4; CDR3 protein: ASSLVRGRSNSPLH
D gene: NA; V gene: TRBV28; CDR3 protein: ASSLRTPNTEAF
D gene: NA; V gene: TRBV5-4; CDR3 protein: ASSLEAIITDTQY
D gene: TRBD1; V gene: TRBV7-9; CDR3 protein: ASSLVRTGGVLVGANVLT
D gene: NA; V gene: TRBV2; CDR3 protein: ASSTGINSPLH
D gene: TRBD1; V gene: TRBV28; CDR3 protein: ASGLRTGVYEQY
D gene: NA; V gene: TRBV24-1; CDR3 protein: ATSDFGAGAETQY
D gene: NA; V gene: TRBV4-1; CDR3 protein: ASSQLLRYNEQF